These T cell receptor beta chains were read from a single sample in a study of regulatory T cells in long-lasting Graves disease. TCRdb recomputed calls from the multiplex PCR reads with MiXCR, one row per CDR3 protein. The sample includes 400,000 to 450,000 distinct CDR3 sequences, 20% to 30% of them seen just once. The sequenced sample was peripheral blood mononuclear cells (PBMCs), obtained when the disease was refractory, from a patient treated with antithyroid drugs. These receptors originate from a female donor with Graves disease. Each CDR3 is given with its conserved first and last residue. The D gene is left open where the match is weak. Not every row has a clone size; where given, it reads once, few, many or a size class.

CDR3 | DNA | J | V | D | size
CASSHRLAGEGETQYF | TGTGCCAGCAGTCACCGACTAGCGGGAGAGGGGGAGACCCAGTACTTC | TRBJ2-5 | TRBV12-3/TRBV12-4 | TRBD2 | -
CASKSTGTEAFF | TGTGCCAGCAAATCGACTGGGACTGAAGCTTTCTTT | TRBJ1-1 | TRBV12-3/TRBV12-4 | - | many
CASGATGVKNYEQYF | TGTGCCAGCGGGGCAACAGGGGTAAAAAACTACGAGCAGTACTTC | TRBJ2-7 | TRBV6-1 | TRBD1 | -
CASSWTGPYNEQFF | TGTGCCAGCAGTTGGACAGGGCCCTACAATGAGCAGTTCTTC | TRBJ2-1 | TRBV28 | TRBD1 | -
CASSLFPRVVNSNQPQHF | TGTGCCAGCAGCTTATTCCCCCGGGTGGTTAATAGCAATCAGCCCCAGCATTTT | TRBJ1-5 | TRBV7-8 | - | many
CASSYRGTPTYEQYF | TGTGCCAGCAGTTACCGCGGGACACCTACCTACGAGCAGTACTTC | TRBJ2-7 | TRBV6-2/TRBV6-3 | - | few
CASSERERFHEQFF | TGTGCCAGCAGTGAGCGGGAGAGGTTCCATGAGCAGTTCTTC | TRBJ2-1 | TRBV2 | TRBD2 | -
CASRGQGFNQPQHF | TGTGCCAGTAGGGGACAGGGTTTCAACCAGCCCCAGCATTTT | TRBJ1-5 | TRBV19 | TRBD1 | -
CASNRGGTTNEKLFF | TGTGCCAGCAACCGGGGAGGAACAACTAATGAAAAACTGTTTTTT | TRBJ1-4 | TRBV2 | - | many
CSVREMTGQNTEAFF | TGCAGCGTTCGCGAAATGACAGGACAGAACACTGAAGCTTTCTTT | TRBJ1-1 | TRBV29-1 | - | few
CASSQAGGGYTF | TGTGCCAGCAGTCAAGCAGGGGGAGGCTACACCTTC | TRBJ1-2 | TRBV12-3/TRBV12-4 | TRBD1 | -
CASSNQGMNTGELFF | TGTGCCAGCAGCAATCAGGGGATGAACACCGGGGAGCTGTTTTTT | TRBJ2-2 | TRBV7-2 | - | -
CASSLEPSGELNNEQFF | TGCGCCAGCAGCTTGGAACCGAGCGGGGAGTTGAACAATGAGCAGTTCTTC | TRBJ2-1 | TRBV5-1 | TRBD2 | few
CSATPSGRDEQYF | TGCAGTGCTACCCCAAGCGGGAGGGACGAGCAGTACTTC | TRBJ2-7 | TRBV20-1 | TRBD2 | many
CASVDSNYGYTF | TGTGCCAGCGTCGACAGTAACTATGGCTACACCTTC | TRBJ1-2 | TRBV12-3/TRBV12-4 | - | -
CASSPLGPHSGANVLTF | TGTGCCAGCTCCCCCTTGGGACCCCACTCTGGGGCCAACGTCCTGACTTTC | TRBJ2-6 | TRBV12-3/TRBV12-4 | - | many
CASSLSDGQETQYF | TGTGCCAGCAGTTTATCAGACGGACAAGAGACCCAGTACTTC | TRBJ2-5 | TRBV12-3/TRBV12-4 | - | few
CASSLVSGAGGGELFF | TGCGCCAGCAGCTTGGTTTCGGGAGCCGGAGGCGGGGAGCTGTTTTTT | TRBJ2-2 | TRBV5-1 | - | -
CSAQIPAGGIRAYNEQFF | TGCAGTGCCCAAATCCCAGCGGGAGGCATAAGGGCCTACAATGAGCAGTTCTTC | TRBJ2-1 | TRBV20-1 | TRBD2 | -
CASSLGTGTHGYTF | TGTGCCAGCAGTTTGGGGACAGGGACCCATGGCTACACCTTC | TRBJ1-2 | TRBV28 | TRBD1 | -
CASSLIAHETQYF | TGTGCCAGCAGCTTAATAGCGCATGAGACCCAGTACTTC | TRBJ2-5 | TRBV7-3 | - | many
CASSLGPGAAQFF | TGTGCCAGCAGCTTAGGTCCGGGGGCAGCGCAGTTCTTC | TRBJ2-1 | TRBV7-2 | - | -
CASSMRGDNEKLFF | TGTGCCAGTAGTATGAGAGGGGACAATGAAAAACTGTTTTTT | TRBJ1-4 | TRBV19 | - | few
CASSDDRGLQPQHF | TGTGCCAGCAGTGATGACAGGGGGCTGCAGCCCCAGCATTTT | TRBJ1-5 | TRBV25-1 | TRBD1 | few
CASSLGDRLHTEAFF | TGTGCCAGCAGCTTAGGGGACAGGTTGCACACTGAAGCTTTCTTT | TRBJ1-1 | TRBV11-1 | TRBD1 | many
CASREDRDTEAFF | TGTGCCAGCAGGGAGGACAGGGACACTGAAGCTTTCTTT | TRBJ1-1 | TRBV6-1 | TRBD1 | many
CASSRLAGEANEQFF | TGCGCCAGCAGCCGACTAGCGGGAGAAGCAAATGAGCAGTTCTTC | TRBJ2-1 | TRBV5-1 | TRBD2 | -
CSVEGDSYSGANVLTF | TGCAGCGTTGAAGGGGACAGTTACTCTGGGGCCAACGTCCTGACTTTC | TRBJ2-6 | TRBV29-1 | TRBD1 | few
CASRTQPHYEQYF | TGTGCCAGCCGGACCCAACCCCACTACGAGCAGTACTTC | TRBJ2-7 | TRBV6-1 | - | few
CASSPTHPGQVSDGLYGYTF | TGTGCCAGCAGCCCCACCCACCCGGGACAGGTTTCCGATGGGTTATATGGCTACACCTTC | TRBJ1-2 | TRBV7-9 | TRBD1 | -
CASSIQGQYTGELFF | TGTGCCAGTAGTATACAAGGACAGTACACCGGGGAGCTGTTTTTT | TRBJ2-2 | TRBV19 | - | few
CASQRTVSSYNSPLHF | TGTGCCAGCCAACGGACGGTGAGCTCCTATAATTCACCCCTCCACTTT | TRBJ1-6 | TRBV28 | - | -
CASSLVVGLASYEQYF | TGTGCCAGCAGTTTGGTGGTGGGACTAGCTAGCTACGAGCAGTACTTC | TRBJ2-7 | TRBV28 | TRBD2 | many
CAISEDRAQGYTF | TGTGCCATCAGCGAGGACAGGGCTCAAGGCTACACCTTC | TRBJ1-2 | TRBV10-3 | TRBD1 | many
CASSPGPGLSEQYF | TGTGCCAGCAGCCCGGGACCGGGTCTTTCCGAGCAGTACTTC | TRBJ2-7 | TRBV2 | - | -
CASSLGTTQSYEQYF | TGTGCCAGCAGCCTCGGGACTACGCAATCCTACGAGCAGTACTTC | TRBJ2-7 | TRBV7-3 | TRBD2 | -
CAWRGAGNTGELFF | TGTGCCTGGAGGGGAGCAGGGAACACCGGGGAGCTGTTTTTT | TRBJ2-2 | TRBV30 | - | few
CASSQEVGRRNTEAFF | TGCGCCAGCAGCCAAGAAGTGGGGCGCAGGAACACTGAAGCTTTCTTT | TRBJ1-1 | TRBV4-1 | - | -
CSARPDRVSYGYTF | TGCAGTGCTAGACCTGACAGGGTTTCGTATGGCTACACCTTC | TRBJ1-2 | TRBV20-1 | TRBD1 | -
CASSPTGGRISEQYF | TGTGCCAGCAGCCCGACTGGCGGGAGAATCTCCGAGCAGTACTTC | TRBJ2-7 | TRBV7-2 | TRBD2 | once
CASKKGSGATGELFF | TGTGCCAGTAAGAAGGGCTCCGGGGCCACCGGGGAGCTGTTTTTT | TRBJ2-2 | TRBV19 | - | -
CASSLNRIRGNYGYTF | TGTGCCAGCAGTTTAAATCGTATTAGGGGGAACTATGGCTACACCTTC | TRBJ1-2 | TRBV28 | - | many
CASSGHRVSSEAFF | TGTGCCAGCAGTGGCCACAGGGTGAGTTCTGAAGCTTTCTTT | TRBJ1-1 | TRBV28 | - | many
CASSLDGARDTGELFF | TGTGCCAGCAGCTTAGACGGGGCCCGGGACACCGGGGAGCTGTTTTTT | TRBJ2-2 | TRBV7-9 | - | -
CASSERTGLNYGYTF | TGTGCCAGCTCTGAAAGGACGGGGCTTAACTATGGCTACACCTTC | TRBJ1-2 | TRBV6-1 | - | -